This T cell receptor (beta chain) was sequenced for a study of shared clonotypes between healthy human individuals (TCRdb year 2020). Background on the whole study: The cohort included a few men and a couple of women between 18 and 49 years of age. For each donor, CD4 naive and CD4 memory were each given three plates, CD8 naive was given two plates, and CD8 memory was given one plate. To estimate repertoire size and how much clonotype sharing occurs between individuals, the study deeply sequenced the blood TCR repertoires of several healthy adults. To increase sequencing depth and limit assay-specific biases, different laboratories used diverse techniques to prepare libraries and sequence TCR repertoires. Per donor, leukapheresis produced somewhere between about 0.9 and 9.5 billion PBMCs.

Findings and caveats that apply to the study as a whole: Sampling was limited to blood, and TCR repertoires in tissue likely differ from TCR repertoires in blood. Because the study included only a small number of donors, the genetic and exposure-history diversity represented was limited. Rarefaction of sorted-subset datasets indicated incomplete sequencing despite the large sequencing depth. About 5% of naive CD4, 3.5% of naive CD8, about 2.1% of memory CD4, and approximately 0.39% of memory CD8 clonotypes were shared across several donors. Pairwise subsampling indicated that sequencing depth was expected to affect the degree of clonotype sharing among donors. Clonotypes shared by all four sorted-subset donors showed higher generation probabilities than non-shared clonotypes. Estimated clonotype richness was generally larger for naive than for memory subsets.

Using the deep immunoSEQ assay, TCR CDR3 regions were amplified from genomic DNA by multiplex PCR. Extracted genomic DNA from each cell subset was spread evenly across all wells of several immunoSEQ 96-well plates, with each plate serving as a replicate. For sorted subsets, each replicate PCR was loaded with 200 ng genomic DNA, equivalent to approximately 33,000 T cell genomes. Purified libraries were quantified with a Qubit 3.0 fluorometer, sized on a Bioanalyzer 2100, and re-quantified with the KAPA Library Quantification kit. A separate single-read 150-cycle Illumina NextSeq 550 flow cell was used to sequence each immunoSEQ 96-well plate. The source study handled its data this way. Because only junctional sequences without quality scores were contained in the immunoSEQ output, filtering matching that applied to full-length reads could not be performed. Sequences were annotated with PyIR, a Python wrapper for IgBLAST v1.9, and V/J genes and CDR3 were assigned using IMGT germline references. Any read was removed if the V/J assignment was weak (E-value above 1e-6), the CDR3 was missing, or the read contained stop codons, out-of-frame junctions, or ambiguous translated residues. V3J clonotypes were defined as sequences sharing an identical inferred V gene, J gene, and CDR3 amino acid sequence. To compute the percentage overlap between repertoires, the number of shared unique clonotypes was divided by the size of the smaller repertoire. RTK rarefaction, the Chao1 estimator, and Recon v2.1 estimates of unobserved clonotypes were used to assess repertoire richness. For all TCRbeta clonotypes obtained by the gDNA method from four donors, generation probabilities were computed with OLGA. Sourced from immuneACCESS, this table was stored by TCRdb with only in-frame sequences that have V and J called. A share of the clones is absent; for the studies checked, an unresolved V gene accounts for under half, and the remainder has no known explanation. V and J calls and clone size are those listed in that table; D and trimming were worked out from the DNA. The sample table holds about 800,000 clones, of which around 96% were seen once. The ten largest clones add up to about 0.21% of the sample.

CD8 naive samples were CD45RO-negative cells positively selected for CCR7, giving a CD45RA+CCR7+ population that excluded TemRA cells. Donors were healthy HIV-negative adults with no recently reported acute infections or vaccinations. All donors were Caucasian adults living in Nashville, Tennessee, USA. Blood was collected by leukapheresis, and PBMCs were isolated by Ficoll-Histopaque density gradient centrifugation and then cryopreserved in liquid nitrogen vapor phase. Purity and quantity of every magnetically sorted T cell population were checked by analytical flow cytometry. Genomic DNA was isolated from every sorted fraction and measured by UV absorbance on a Nanodrop 2000c. As encoded in the germline V gene, CDR1 is SGHTA while CDR2 is FQGNSA. The CDR3 contains 17 residues, cysteine and phenylalanine counted. Only the CDR3 DNA stays, 51 bases, in frame from base 1. Trimming removed 3 bases from V and 7 bases from J; the gene matches leave 10 bases unexplained.

As regards this clone: Its antigen is currently not known. No per-base quality is available; no much larger clone lies one base away.

The sequence came from a man younger than 45 in good health. Here the chain combines TRBV7-2 and TRBJ2-1, with 12 bases aligning to TRBD2. The sample comprised naive CD8+ T cells sorted from blood. This specimen's cell subset or site label, interpreted: CD45RA+CCR7+. The base sequence is TGTGCCAGCAGCTTGAATCTAGCGGGAGGGCCACGGAATGAGCAGTTCTTC. Its translation is CASSLNLAGGPRNEQFF.